The 24 T cell receptor beta chains below come from one sample, sequenced in a study of T-cell memory formation after mild COVID-19. MiXCR was run by TCRdb on the 5' RACE reads, yielding one entry per CDR3 protein. Found here are about 600,000 distinct CDR3 sequences, about 22% of them singletons; the top ten hold approximately 8.4%. Specimen: PBMCs or a T cell subset sorted from them (not recorded which). The receptors were sampled from an adult woman who had mild COVID-19 (a few samples of this study predate the infection). Cell type and time point are not known.

The genes are TRBV12-3 or TRBV12-4 and TRBJ2-2, with TRBD1 matching 7 bases. V lost 7 bases, J lost 1 base, and 9 bases stayed unmatched. CDR3 length: 16 amino acids. Written as DNA, the CDR3 is TGTGCCAGCACCCCTGTGGGGACAGTGAACACCGGGGAGCTGTTTTTT. The encoded protein is CASTPVGTVNTGELFF.

Only a few counts were recorded for this clonotype. The chain is built from TRBV12-3 or TRBV12-4 and TRBJ2-7, with D tentatively TRBD2 (5 bases). V shed 5 bases and J shed 0 bases, with 14 bases lying between them. This CDR3 is built from 15 residues. The CDR3 DNA reads TGTGCCAGCAGTGGCGGGTCTTACAGCTCCTACGAGCAGTACTTC. Amino acid sequence: CASSGGSYSSYEQYF.

The CDR3 loop is CASRNSGGREYF. The CDR3 nucleotides read TGTGCCAGCAGAAATAGCGGGGGGAGGGAGTATTTT. The rearrangement links TRBV6-5 to TRBJ2-3, with 10 nucleotides matching TRBD2. Per germline, CDR1 MNHEY and CDR2 SVGAGI. V lost 6 bases and J lost 13; bases outside the gene matches: 7. This CDR3 comprises 12 residues.

The chain has TRBV12-3 or TRBV12-4 and TRBJ2-7, with 11 bases aligning to TRBD2. Trimming removed 0 bases from V and 0 bases from J; junction bases left unmatched: 16. The length of the CDR3 is 21 residues. The chain's CDR3 is CASSLAGSFLAGGESSYEQYF. The CDR3 bases are TGTGCCAGCAGTTTAGCCGGATCATTCCTAGCGGGGGGCGAAAGCTCCTACGAGCAGTACTTC.

This clonotype was recorded a few times. This rearrangement joins TRBV6-2 or TRBV6-3 to TRBJ1-5, with a weak D call TRBD1 (6 bases). The V gene lost 6 bases and the J gene lost 1 base, with 19 bases spanning the gap. CDR1 and CDR2 (germline): MNHEY, SVGEGT. CDR3 length equals 17 residues. The CDR3 region is CASSRERGGLSNQPQHF. CDR3 DNA: TGTGCCAGCAGCCGCGAAAGGGGGGGGCTAAGCAATCAGCCCCAGCATTTT.

The chain carries TRBV7-9 and TRBJ2-7, with D tentatively TRBD1 (6 bases). Trimming took off 4 bases at V and 2 bases at J, with 15 bases between the two ends. Germline-derived CDR1 and CDR2 are SEHNR and FQNEAQ (reference sequence). The CDR3 totals 15 residues. CDR3 loop: CASSSRDISTYEQYF. The CDR3 DNA is TGTGCCAGCAGCTCCAGGGACATCTCAACCTACGAGCAGTACTTC.

The V and J genes are TRBV25-1 and TRBJ1-4; 7 bases line up with TRBD1. CDR1 MGHDK and CDR2 SYGVNS come from the germline V gene. J lost 4 bases, V lost 6 bases, and 8 bases had no gene match. CDR3 length equals 15 residues. This CDR3 reads CASSVRDRSNEKLFF. CDR3 in DNA: TGTGCCAGCAGCGTCCGGGACAGAAGTAATGAAAAACTGTTTTTT.

The V and J genes are TRBV7-2 and TRBJ2-1; D is perhaps TRBD1 (6 bases). There are 15 residues in the CDR3. Trimming took off 2 bases at V and 6 bases at J, with 14 bases between the two ends. Germline V gene data show CDR1 as SGHTA and CDR2 as FQGNSA. In DNA form, the CDR3 reads TGTGCCAGCAGCTTAAACAGGGTGCGTTCCAATGAGCAGTTCTTC. It yields the protein CASSLNRVRSNEQFF.

There are many counts of this clonotype. The chain is built from TRBV7-2 and TRBJ1-2; 7 bases fit TRBD1. J was trimmed by 5 bases and V by 3 bases; bases with no gene match: 6. This CDR3 is built from 14 residues. Germline V gene lookup returns CDR1 SGHTA and CDR2 FQGNSA. In DNA form, the CDR3 reads TGTGCCAGCAGCTTGGACAGGTCCCGATATGGCTACACCTTC. Translating it yields CASSLDRSRYGYTF.

This clonotype was recorded a few times. The rearrangement links TRBV18 to TRBJ2-5; D gene ambiguous. Germline V gene data show CDR1 as KGHSH and CDR2 as LQKENI. This CDR3 is 16 amino acids long. V gave up 0 bases and J gave up 4 bases, with 15 bases separating them. The DNA of the CDR3 is TGTGCCAGCTCACCACCATCACAGAAAAACCCAGAGACCCAGTACTTC. Its translation is CASSPPSQKNPETQYF.

This clonotype has at least ten counts. The genes are TRBV7-6 and TRBJ2-1; 7 nucleotides match TRBD2. Germline V gene sequence: CDR1 SGHVS, CDR2 FNYEAQ. V lost 5 bases and J lost 1; bases outside the gene matches: 8. The CDR3 is 16 residues long. The CDR3 reads CASSPRAGLSYNEQFF. In DNA form, the CDR3 reads TGTGCCAGCAGCCCTCGAGCGGGGTTATCCTACAATGAGCAGTTCTTC.

This clonotype was seen a few times. This rearrangement joins TRBV25-1 to TRBJ1-2; a weak D match, TRBD1 (5 bases). The germline V gene encodes CDR1 MGHDK and CDR2 SYGVNS. V was clipped by 2 bases and J by 8 bases, with 12 bases between them. The length of the CDR3 is 13 residues. The CDR3 sequence is CASSEQGPWGYTF. For the CDR3, the DNA is TGTGCCAGCAGTGAACAGGGACCTTGGGGCTACACCTTC.

J is TRBJ2-7 and V is TRBV6-6; 10 nucleotides align to TRBD2. Trimming took 0 bases from V and 2 from J; bases not matched to a gene: 7. CDR1 and CDR2 (germline): MNHNY, SVGAGI (reference sequence). This CDR3 contains 17 residues. The DNA for the CDR3 is TGTGCCAGCAGTTACTCCCACCTAGCGGGGGCCACCTACGAGCAGTACTTC. It encodes CASSYSHLAGATYEQYF.

The V and J genes are TRBV24-1 and TRBJ1-2; D is possibly TRBD1 (6 bases). V was shortened by 7 bases and J by 8 bases, with 10 bases between the two germline ends. CDR3 length: 11 amino acids. Looked up from germline, CDR1 is KGHDR and CDR2 is SFDVKD. The CDR3 protein is CATSRGGGYTF. The CDR3 DNA sequence: TGTGCCACCAGCAGGGGCGGAGGCTACACCTTC.

The chain combines TRBV20-1 with TRBJ2-5; 11 nucleotides align to TRBD2. In germline, CDR1 is DFQATT, CDR2 SNEGSKA (reference sequence). J was trimmed by 1 base and V by 0 bases; bases with no gene match: 13. The CDR3 length is 19 residues. DNA for the CDR3: TGCAGTGCTAGAGAGTCGTGGCTAGCGGGGGGCGAAACCCAAGAGACCCAGTACTTC. Protein sequence: CSARESWLAGGETQETQYF.

This clonotype showed up just a few times. This chain joins TRBV6-6 and TRBJ2-1, with 7 positions matching TRBD2. The length of the CDR3 is 15 residues. Germline V lookup: CDR1 MNHNY, CDR2 SVGAGI (reference sequence). The V gene end was trimmed by 2 bases and the J gene end by 7 bases; junction bases not matched to a gene: 8. CDR3 DNA sequence: TGTGCCAGCAGTTACGGGCCAGCGGGGCCTAATGAGCAGTTCTTC. Its translation: CASSYGPAGPNEQFF.

V usage is TRBV18 and J usage is TRBJ2-3; D possibly corresponds to TRBD1 (6 bases). Deletions cut 5 bases from V and 4 bases from J, with 25 bases between. Germline V gives CDR1 KGHSH, CDR2 LQKENI. This CDR3 spans 18 amino acids. The CDR3: CASSSTLQGKGHADTQYF. CDR3 in DNA: TGTGCCAGCTCATCAACGCTTCAGGGGAAAGGCCACGCAGATACGCAGTATTTT.

The J gene is TRBJ2-1, the V gene TRBV12-3 or TRBV12-4, with D possibly TRBD2 on 6 matching bases. The CDR3 is 11 amino acids. The V end lost 6 bases, the J end lost 9 bases, and 9 bases lay between the germline ends. The CDR3 sequence is CASRTAGEQFF. CDR3 DNA sequence: TGTGCCAGCAGGACAGCGGGTGAGCAGTTCTTC.

The chain is built from TRBV16 and TRBJ2-7, with D tentatively TRBD2 (5 bases). V was trimmed by 1 base and J by 3 bases, leaving 13 bases between them. Per the germline V gene, CDR1 is KGHSY and CDR2 is FQNENV. The CDR3 contains 15 residues. In DNA form, the CDR3 reads TGTGCCAGCAGCCAATTGAGCGGCGGACGCTACGAGCAGTACTTC. It encodes CASSQLSGGRYEQYF.

This clonotype was seen a handful of times. The gene calls are TRBV4-3 and TRBJ2-5; TRBD2 is a possible D gene (7 bases). CDR3 length equals 15 residues. Germline V gene data show CDR1 as LGHNA and CDR2 as YSLEER. Between the trimmed V and J ends, which lost 1 base and 9 bases, there was a span of 18 bases. Written as DNA, the CDR3 is TGCGCCAGCAGCCAAGTGGTCGGGGGGCTCGCGGCCCAGTACTTC. It encodes CASSQVVGGLAAQYF.

This clonotype was seen a handful of times. The V call is TRBV5-1, the J call TRBJ2-1, with 9 bases aligning to TRBD2. The trim removed 6 bases at V and 2 bases at J, leaving 12 bases unmatched. The CDR3 totals 17 residues. The germline V gene encodes CDR1 SGHRS and CDR2 YFSETQ. This CDR3 is CASTPQSGGRAYNEQFF. CDR3 nucleotide sequence: TGCGCCAGCACACCCCAAAGCGGGGGGCGGGCCTACAATGAGCAGTTCTTC.

There are a few counts of this clonotype. This chain joins TRBV12-3 or TRBV12-4 and TRBJ2-7, with 8 bases that match TRBD2. The trim removed 3 bases at V and 6 bases at J, leaving 13 bases unmatched. There are 16 residues in the CDR3. Written as DNA, the CDR3 is TGTGCCAGCAGTTTTGACCCTGGACTAGCTCCAGGCGAGCAGTACTTC. Its protein product is CASSFDPGLAPGEQYF.

This rearrangement joins TRBV9 to TRBJ1-2, with 9 bases aligning to TRBD1. Germline values: CDR1 SGDLS, CDR2 YYNGEE. After removal of 0 bases from V and 4 bases from J, the junction contained 4 bases not matched to a gene. The CDR3 totals 15 residues. CDR3 nucleotides: TGTGCCAGCAGCGTAGGGACAGGGGTACGCTATGGCTACACCTTC. Translation gives CASSVGTGVRYGYTF.

This clonotype was counted between two and nine times. The chain carries TRBV12-3 or TRBV12-4 and TRBJ2-3, with D tentatively TRBD1 or TRBD2 (5 bases each). The V end was cut by 10 bases, the J end by 1 base, with 18 bases between. The length of the CDR3 is 15 residues. Here the CDR3 DNA reads TGTGCCACCTCGGATGGGGCGGGTCGCACAGATACGCAGTATTTT. Translating gives CATSDGAGRTDTQYF.